Below are 18 T cell receptor beta chains sequenced from a single sample in a study of control samples from healthy donors and cancer patients. Produced via immunoSEQ multiplex PCR; TCRdb's table is partial and in-frame only. The profile covers 190,000 or so clones, with around 93% appearing a single time and approximately 1.5% taken by the ten largest. The specimen was blood. The receptors stem from a man between 18 and 29 years old in good health.

The CDR3 coding sequence is TGTGCCAGCAGCTTAGCGCGGCAGAGCAATCAGCCCCAGCATTTT. Its translation: CASSLARQSNQPQHF. The chain employs TRBV7-8 and TRBJ1-5; D remains ambiguous. Germline V CDR1 and CDR2: SGHVS, FQNEAQ. This CDR3 is 15 amino acids long. V was trimmed by 0 bases and J by 1 base, leaving 7 bases between them.

This chain uses TRBV6-4 with TRBJ2-1; D possibly corresponds to TRBD1 (5 bases). The CDR3 length is 16 residues. V shed 0 bases and J shed 4 bases, with 13 bases lying between them. Germline CDR1 and CDR2: MRHNA and SNTAGT. This CDR3 is CASSDSVRTPYNEQFF. In DNA form, the CDR3 reads TGTGCCAGCAGTGACTCGGTAAGGACACCTTACAATGAGCAGTTCTTC.

The V call is TRBV24-1, the J call TRBJ2-1, with D perhaps TRBD2 (5 bases). Per germline, CDR1 KGHDR and CDR2 SFDVKD. V was clipped by 0 bases and J by 8 bases, with 7 bases between them. The CDR3 totals 13 residues. The CDR3 protein is CATSDLFSDEQFF. CDR3 nucleotides: TGTGCCACCAGTGATTTGTTTAGCGATGAGCAGTTCTTC.

CDR3 bases: TGTGCTAGTGGGTTCGACACTGAAGCTTTCTTT. Its protein is CASGFDTEAFF. The J gene is TRBJ1-1, the V gene TRBV12-5; D remains ambiguous. CDR1 and CDR2 from the germline V gene are LGHNT and FRNRAP. Between the trimmed V and J ends, which lost 6 bases and 3 bases, there was a span of 5 bases. This CDR3 is built from 11 residues.

The chain uses TRBV18 and TRBJ1-5, with D hard to call. Germline V lookup: CDR1 KGHSH, CDR2 LQKENI. The CDR3 is 14 residues long. V lost 6 bases and J lost 8, with 17 bases in between. The CDR3, as DNA: TGTGCCAGCTCCCCCAACACCCTTGGTGAGCCCCAGCATTTT. Translation: CASSPNTLGEPQHF.

The chain has TRBV19 and TRBJ2-2; D is undetermined. Trimming pared 8 bases from V and 2 bases from J, leaving 9 bases between. The CDR3 length is 13 residues. Germline V gene lookup returns CDR1 LNHDA and CDR2 SQIVND (reference sequence). CDR3 DNA: TGTGCCAGTCGCCAGGTCAACACCGGGGAGCTGTTTTTT. As protein: CASRQVNTGELFF.

The chain has TRBV5-1 and TRBJ2-2, with 7 bases matching TRBD1. The trim removed 4 bases at V and 1 base at J, leaving 7 bases unmatched. The CDR3 loop spans 16 amino acids. In germline, CDR1 is SGHRS, CDR2 YFSETQ. The CDR3 reads CASSGGQMMNTGELFF. The CDR3 bases are TGCGCCAGCAGCGGGGGACAGATGATGAACACCGGGGAGCTGTTTTTT.

This sequence joins TRBV9 and TRBJ1-3; no definite D call. The V gene lost 3 bases and the J gene lost 3 bases, with 4 bases spanning the gap. CDR1 is SGDLS and CDR2 is YYNGEE in the germline V gene. The CDR3 has 12 residues. As DNA, the CDR3 is TGTGCCAGCAGCGGGGGTGGAAACACCATATATTTT. Its protein is CASSGGGNTIYF. Complete variable domain (other parts from reference TRBV9 and TRBJ1-3): DSGVTQTPKHLITATGQRVTLRCSPRSGDLSVYWYQQSLDQGLQFLIQYYNGEERAKGNILERFSAQQFPDLHSELNLSSLELGDSALYFCASSGGGNTIYFGEGSWLTVV.

The chain employs TRBV2 and TRBJ2-7; D is unresolved. Germline values: CDR1 SNHLY, CDR2 FYNNEI. The CDR3 consists of 15 residues. Trimming removed 7 bases from V and 0 bases from J, with 16 bases in between. The CDR3 is CASISWASSSYEQYF. The CDR3 nucleotides are TGTGCCAGCATCTCCTGGGCCTCGAGCTCCTACGAGCAGTACTTC.

The chain recombines TRBV29-1 with TRBJ1-5, with 7 bases aligning to TRBD1. Losses at the gene ends were 6 bases for V and 5 bases for J; bases not matched to a gene: 10. Germline-derived CDR1 and CDR2 are SQVTM and ANQGSEA. This CDR3 has 14 amino acids. CDR3 amino acids: CSVTTGPRDQPQHF. The DNA of the CDR3 is TGCAGCGTGACGACAGGGCCCCGAGATCAGCCCCAGCATTTT.

The rearrangement uses TRBV5-1 and TRBJ1-2, with TRBD1 identical over 9 bases. The CDR3 contains 15 residues. V lost 2 bases and J lost 1; bases outside the gene matches: 3. CDR1 and CDR2 from the germline V gene are SGHRS and YFSETQ. The DNA of the CDR3 is TGCGCCAGCAGCTTTGGGACAGGGAGTAACTATGGCTACACCTTC. This translates into CASSFGTGSNYGYTF.

This chain joins TRBV20-1 and TRBJ2-7; D unresolved. The CDR3 sequence is 16 residues long. Looked up from germline, CDR1 is DFQATT and CDR2 is SNEGSKA (reference sequence). V was trimmed by 3 bases and J by 6 bases, leaving 24 bases between them. Here the CDR3 DNA reads TGCAGTGCTAGTCCTGTGGCTCCGTCGAAGACGGGCGAGCAGTACTTC. It specifies CSASPVAPSKTGEQYF.

The rearrangement joins TRBV7-6 to TRBJ2-1; 7 nucleotides align to TRBD2. CDR1 and CDR2 (germline): SGHVS, FNYEAQ. This CDR3 contains 16 residues. The ends lost 1 base at V and 3 bases at J; junction bases unmatched: 6. CDR3 nucleotides: TGTGCCAGCAGCTTAGTAGGGGTAGCGGGCTACAATGAGCAGTTCTTC. Translating it yields CASSLVGVAGYNEQFF.

The chain carries TRBV7-2 and TRBJ1-2; D may be TRBD1 (5 bases). The CDR3 is made up of 16 amino acids. Looked up from germline, CDR1 is SGHTA and CDR2 is FQGNSA. Trimming shortened V by 6 bases and J by 3 bases, and 20 bases separated the two germline ends. The DNA of the CDR3 is TGTGCCAGCAGAAGCCTTAAGGGGCGAAAGCACTATGGCTACACCTTC. Translation: CASRSLKGRKHYGYTF. Supplemented by reference TRBV7-2 and TRBJ1-2, the full variable domain reads GAGVSQSPSNKVTEKGKDVELRCDPISGHTALYWYRQSLGQGLEFLIYFQGNSAPDKSGLPSDRFSAERTGGSVSTLTIQRTQQEDSAVYLCASRSLKGRKHYGYTFGSGTRLTVV.

The V call is TRBV2, the J call TRBJ1-6, with D hard to call. The CDR3 spans 15 residues. CDR1 SNHLY and CDR2 FYNNEI come from the germline V gene. The V and J ends lost 2 bases and 8 bases respectively, with 13 bases between them. In DNA, the CDR3 is TGTGCCAGCAGTGAATACGGAAAAGGGTATTCACCCCTCCACTTT. Protein sequence: CASSEYGKGYSPLHF. Full variable domain (missing parts from reference TRBV2 and TRBJ1-6): EPEVTQTPSHQVTQMGQEVILRCVPISNHLYFYWYRQILGQKVEFLVSFYNNEISEKSEIFDDQFSVERPDGSNFTLKIRSTKLEDSAMYFCASSEYGKGYSPLHFGNGTRLTVT.

In DNA form, the CDR3 reads TGTGCCAGCAGCTTGGACAGGGGGAACGGTAATTCACCCCTCCACTTT. Protein: CASSLDRGNGNSPLHF. This chain uses TRBV7-2 with TRBJ1-6, with 10 bases that match TRBD1. CDR3 size: 16 residues. The trim removed 3 bases at V and 6 bases at J, leaving 5 bases unmatched. Germline-derived CDR1 and CDR2 are SGHTA and FQGNSA.

The V call is TRBV10-3, the J call TRBJ1-1; no firm D call. CDR1 and CDR2 from the germline V gene are ENHRY and SYGVKD. Between the trimmed V and J ends, which lost 7 bases and 6 bases, there was a span of 12 bases. The CDR3 sequence is 12 residues long. The DNA for the CDR3 is TGTGCCATCACCTCGACCACAGCTGAAGCTTTCTTT. This codes for CAITSTTAEAFF.

The chain joins TRBV2 to TRBJ2-6; no clear D gene. CDR1 and CDR2 (germline): SNHLY, FYNNEI. CDR3 size: 16 residues. The V end was cut by 5 bases, the J end by 0 bases, with 11 bases between. The CDR3 reads CASSFSGPSGANVLTF. As DNA, the CDR3 is TGTGCCAGCAGTTTCTCTGGGCCCTCTGGGGCCAACGTCCTGACTTTC.